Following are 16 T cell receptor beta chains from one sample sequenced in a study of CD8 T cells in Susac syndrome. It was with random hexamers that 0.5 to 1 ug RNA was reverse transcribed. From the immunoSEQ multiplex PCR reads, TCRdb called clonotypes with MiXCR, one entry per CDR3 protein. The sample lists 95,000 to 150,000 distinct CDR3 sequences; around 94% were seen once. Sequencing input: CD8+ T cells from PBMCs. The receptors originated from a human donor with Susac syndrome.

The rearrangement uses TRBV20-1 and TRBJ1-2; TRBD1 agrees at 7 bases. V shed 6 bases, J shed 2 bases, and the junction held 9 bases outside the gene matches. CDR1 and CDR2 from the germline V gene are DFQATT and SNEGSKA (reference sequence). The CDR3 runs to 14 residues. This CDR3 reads CSAPIPGGNYGYTF. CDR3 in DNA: TGCAGTGCACCCATACCAGGGGGGAACTATGGCTACACCTTC.

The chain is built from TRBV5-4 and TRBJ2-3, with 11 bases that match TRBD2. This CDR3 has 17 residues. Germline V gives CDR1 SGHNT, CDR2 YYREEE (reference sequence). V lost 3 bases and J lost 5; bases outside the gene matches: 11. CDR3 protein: CASSSDDQLAGEDTQYF. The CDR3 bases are TGTGCCAGCAGCTCGGACGACCAACTAGCGGGAGAAGATACGCAGTATTTT.

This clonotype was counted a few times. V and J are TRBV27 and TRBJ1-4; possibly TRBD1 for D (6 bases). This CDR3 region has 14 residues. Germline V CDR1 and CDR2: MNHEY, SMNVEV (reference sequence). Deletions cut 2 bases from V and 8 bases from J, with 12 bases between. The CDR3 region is CASSLGQGSEKLFF. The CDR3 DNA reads TGTGCCAGCAGTTTAGGGCAGGGGAGCGAAAAACTGTTTTTT. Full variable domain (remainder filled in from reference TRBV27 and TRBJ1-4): EAQVTQNPRYLITVTGKKLTVTCSQNMNHEYMSWYRQDPGLGLRQIYYSMNVEVTDKGDVPEGYKVSRKEKRNFPLILESPSPNQTSLYFCASSLGQGSEKLFFGSGTQLSVL.

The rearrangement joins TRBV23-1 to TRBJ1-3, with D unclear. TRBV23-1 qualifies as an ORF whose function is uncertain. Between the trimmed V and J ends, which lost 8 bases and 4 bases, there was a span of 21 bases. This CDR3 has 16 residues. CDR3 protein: CASQQKRGKKGNTIYF. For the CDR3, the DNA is TGCGCCAGCCAACAAAAACGGGGTAAAAAAGGAAACACCATATATTTT.

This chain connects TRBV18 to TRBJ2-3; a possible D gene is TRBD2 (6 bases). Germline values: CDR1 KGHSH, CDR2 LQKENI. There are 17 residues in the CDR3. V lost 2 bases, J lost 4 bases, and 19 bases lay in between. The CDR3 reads CASSPSFGASVPDTQYF. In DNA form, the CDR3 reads TGTGCCAGCTCACCATCCTTTGGGGCTAGCGTCCCAGATACGCAGTATTTT.

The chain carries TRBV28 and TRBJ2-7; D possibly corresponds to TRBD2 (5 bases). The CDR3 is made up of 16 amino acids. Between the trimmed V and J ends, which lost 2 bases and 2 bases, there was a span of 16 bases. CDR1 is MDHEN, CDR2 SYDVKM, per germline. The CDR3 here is CASSLSPLGNPYEQYF. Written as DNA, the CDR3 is TGTGCCAGCAGTTTAAGCCCCCTCGGGAACCCCTACGAGCAGTACTTC.

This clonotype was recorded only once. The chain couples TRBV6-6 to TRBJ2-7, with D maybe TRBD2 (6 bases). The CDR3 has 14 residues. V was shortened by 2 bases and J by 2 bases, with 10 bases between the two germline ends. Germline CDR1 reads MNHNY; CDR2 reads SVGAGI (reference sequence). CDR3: CASSYRDWPYEQYF. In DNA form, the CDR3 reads TGTGCCAGCAGTTACAGGGACTGGCCCTACGAGCAGTACTTC.

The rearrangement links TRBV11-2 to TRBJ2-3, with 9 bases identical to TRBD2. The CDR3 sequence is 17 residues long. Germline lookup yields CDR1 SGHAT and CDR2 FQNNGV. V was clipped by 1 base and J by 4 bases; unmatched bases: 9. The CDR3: CASSLGLAGAGPDTQYF. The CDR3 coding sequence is TGTGCCAGCAGCTTAGGCTTAGCGGGAGCGGGCCCAGATACGCAGTATTTT.

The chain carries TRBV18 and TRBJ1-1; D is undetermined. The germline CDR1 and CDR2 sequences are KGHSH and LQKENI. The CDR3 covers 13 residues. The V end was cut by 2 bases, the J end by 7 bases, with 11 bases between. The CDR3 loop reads CASSPSGRGEAFF. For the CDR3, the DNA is TGTGCCAGCTCACCAAGCGGCCGGGGTGAAGCTTTCTTT.

In DNA, the CDR3 is TGTGCCAGCAGTTTTAACAGGGGAGATGAAAAACTGTTTTTT. This gives the protein CASSFNRGDEKLFF. V is TRBV27 and J is TRBJ1-4; 7 bases agree with TRBD1. The CDR3 consists of 14 residues. The V and J ends lost 3 bases and 6 bases, in that order; junction bases with no gene match: 4. Germline V gene sequence: CDR1 MNHEY, CDR2 SMNVEV (reference sequence).

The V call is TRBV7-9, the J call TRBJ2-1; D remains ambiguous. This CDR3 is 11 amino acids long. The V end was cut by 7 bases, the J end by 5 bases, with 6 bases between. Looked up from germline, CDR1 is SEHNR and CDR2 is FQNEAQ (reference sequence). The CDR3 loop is CASTNDNEQFF. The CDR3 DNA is TGTGCCAGCACGAATGACAATGAGCAGTTCTTC.

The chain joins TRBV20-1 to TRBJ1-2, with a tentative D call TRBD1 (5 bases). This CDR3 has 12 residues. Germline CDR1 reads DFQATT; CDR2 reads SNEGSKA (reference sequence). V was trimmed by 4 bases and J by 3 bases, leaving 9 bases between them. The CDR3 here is CSANQGDYGYTF. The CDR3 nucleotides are TGCAGTGCTAATCAGGGTGACTATGGCTACACCTTC.

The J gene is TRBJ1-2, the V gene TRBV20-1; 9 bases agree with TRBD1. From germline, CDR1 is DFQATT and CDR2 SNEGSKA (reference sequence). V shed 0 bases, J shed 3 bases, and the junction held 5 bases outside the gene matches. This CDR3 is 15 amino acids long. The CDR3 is CSARDSDRGDYGYTF. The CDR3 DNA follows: TGCAGTGCTAGAGATTCGGACAGGGGTGACTATGGCTACACCTTC.

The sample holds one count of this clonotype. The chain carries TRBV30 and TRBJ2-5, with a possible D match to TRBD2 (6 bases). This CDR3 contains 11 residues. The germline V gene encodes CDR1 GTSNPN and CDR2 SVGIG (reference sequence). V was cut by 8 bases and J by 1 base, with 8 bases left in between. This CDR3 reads CAGGLQETQYF. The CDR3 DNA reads TGTGCCGGGGGACTCCAAGAGACCCAGTACTTC.

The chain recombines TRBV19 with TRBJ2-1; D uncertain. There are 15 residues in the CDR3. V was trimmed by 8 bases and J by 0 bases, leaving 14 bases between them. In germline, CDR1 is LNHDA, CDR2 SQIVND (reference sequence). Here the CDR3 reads CASESGGSSYNEQFF. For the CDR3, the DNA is TGTGCCAGTGAGAGTGGCGGAAGCTCCTACAATGAGCAGTTCTTC.

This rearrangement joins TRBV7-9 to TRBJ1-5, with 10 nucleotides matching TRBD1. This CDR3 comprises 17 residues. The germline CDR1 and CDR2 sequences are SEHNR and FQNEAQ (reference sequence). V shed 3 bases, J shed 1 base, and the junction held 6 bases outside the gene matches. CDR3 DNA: TGTGCCAGCAGCTTGGTGACAGGGGGCCGGAGCAATCAGCCCCAGCATTTT. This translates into CASSLVTGGRSNQPQHF.